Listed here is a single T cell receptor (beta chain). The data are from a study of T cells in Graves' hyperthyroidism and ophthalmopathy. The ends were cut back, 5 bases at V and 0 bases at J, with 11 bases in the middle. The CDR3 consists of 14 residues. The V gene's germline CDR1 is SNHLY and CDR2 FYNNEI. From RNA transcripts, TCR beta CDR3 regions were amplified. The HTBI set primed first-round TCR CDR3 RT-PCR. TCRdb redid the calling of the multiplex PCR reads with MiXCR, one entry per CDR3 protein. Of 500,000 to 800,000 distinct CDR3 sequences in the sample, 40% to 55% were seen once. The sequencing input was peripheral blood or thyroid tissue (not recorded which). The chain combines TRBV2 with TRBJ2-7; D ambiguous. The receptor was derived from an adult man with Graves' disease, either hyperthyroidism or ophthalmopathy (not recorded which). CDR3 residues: CASSFGRISYEQYF. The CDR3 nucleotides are TGTGCCAGCAGTTTCGGGCGCATCTCCTACGAGCAGTACTTC.